The T cell receptor beta chain under discussion was sequenced for a study of cytomegalovirus exposure and HLA in healthy donors. Of note for this clone: As yet, its antigen is unknown.

The CDR3 length is 13 residues. Germline values: CDR1 SNHLY, CDR2 FYNNEI. V lost 2 bases and J 6 bases, leaving 10 bases between the germline ends. Study findings and constraints: In a later analysis, approximately 15,000 TCR beta sequences were associated with HLA alleles at 0.05 false discovery rate. Cytomegalovirus-associated TCR beta chains were listed, numbering roughly 150. Earlier results showed most TCR beta V segments being productive about 87% or about 30% of the time.

13 Jbeta primers and 60 Vbeta primers were used for the PCR. Using immunoSEQ multiplex PCR, the repertoire was profiled, and TCRdb retains in-frame clones only, with some absent. The table has about 120,000 clones, around 77% seen once. Specimen: PBMCs. The TCR sequence derives from a man between 18 and 29 years old in good health and CMV-seropositive. The J gene is TRBJ1-1, the V gene TRBV2; D perhaps matches TRBD1 (6 bases). The CDR3 DNA reads as TGTGCCAGCAGTGAATCCAGGACAGCTGAAGCTTTCTTT. This encodes CASSESRTAEAFF.